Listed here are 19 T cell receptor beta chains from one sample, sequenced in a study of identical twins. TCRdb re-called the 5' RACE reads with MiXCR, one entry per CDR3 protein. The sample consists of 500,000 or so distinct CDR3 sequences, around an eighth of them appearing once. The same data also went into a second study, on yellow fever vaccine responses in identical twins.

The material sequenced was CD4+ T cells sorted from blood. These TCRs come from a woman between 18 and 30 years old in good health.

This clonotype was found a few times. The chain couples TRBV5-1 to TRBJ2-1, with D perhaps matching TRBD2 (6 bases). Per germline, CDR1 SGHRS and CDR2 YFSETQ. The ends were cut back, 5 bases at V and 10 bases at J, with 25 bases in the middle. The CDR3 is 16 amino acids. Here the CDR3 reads CASRAIGPPGGVEQFF. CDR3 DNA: TGCGCCAGCAGAGCCATAGGACCCCCCGGCGGGGTGGAGCAGTTCTTC.

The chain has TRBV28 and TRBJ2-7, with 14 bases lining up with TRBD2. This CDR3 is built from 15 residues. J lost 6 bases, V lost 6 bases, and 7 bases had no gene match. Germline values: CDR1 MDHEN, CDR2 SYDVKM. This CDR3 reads CASSRPGLAGVEQYF. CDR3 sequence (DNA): TGTGCCAGCAGCCGCCCGGGACTAGCGGGAGTCGAGCAGTACTTC.

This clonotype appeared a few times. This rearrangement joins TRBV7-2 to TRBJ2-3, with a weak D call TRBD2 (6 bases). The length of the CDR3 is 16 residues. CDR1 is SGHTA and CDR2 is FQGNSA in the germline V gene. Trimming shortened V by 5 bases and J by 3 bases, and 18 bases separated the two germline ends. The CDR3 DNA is TGTGCCAGCAGCAGCCGCGGGGCCGGCAAGACAGATACGCAGTATTTT. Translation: CASSSRGAGKTDTQYF.

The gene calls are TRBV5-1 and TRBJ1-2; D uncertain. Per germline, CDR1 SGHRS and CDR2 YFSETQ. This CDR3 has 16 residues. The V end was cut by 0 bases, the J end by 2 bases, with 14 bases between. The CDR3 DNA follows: TGCGCCAGCAGCTTGGCGGACGGGCCTATCAACTATGGCTACACCTTC. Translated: CASSLADGPINYGYTF.

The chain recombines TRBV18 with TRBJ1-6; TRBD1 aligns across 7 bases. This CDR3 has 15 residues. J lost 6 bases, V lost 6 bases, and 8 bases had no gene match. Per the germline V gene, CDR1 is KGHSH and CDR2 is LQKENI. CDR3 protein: CASSRPGQLNSPLHF. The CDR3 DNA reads TGTGCCAGCTCCCGCCCGGGACAGCTTAATTCACCCCTCCACTTT.

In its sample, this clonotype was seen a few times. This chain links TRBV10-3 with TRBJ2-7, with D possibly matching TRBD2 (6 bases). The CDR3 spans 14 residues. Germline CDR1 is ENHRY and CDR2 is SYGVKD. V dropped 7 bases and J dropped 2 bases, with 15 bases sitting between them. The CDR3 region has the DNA TGTGCCATCAACCACCCGACTAGGACCTACGAGCAGTACTTC. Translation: CAINHPTRTYEQYF.

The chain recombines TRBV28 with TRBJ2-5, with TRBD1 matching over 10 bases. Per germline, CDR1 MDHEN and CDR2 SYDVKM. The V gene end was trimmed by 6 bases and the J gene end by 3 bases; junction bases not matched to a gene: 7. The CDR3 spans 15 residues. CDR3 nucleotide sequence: TGTGCCAGCAGGCCCCGGGACAGGGGAAAAGAGACCCAGTACTTC. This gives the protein CASRPRDRGKETQYF.

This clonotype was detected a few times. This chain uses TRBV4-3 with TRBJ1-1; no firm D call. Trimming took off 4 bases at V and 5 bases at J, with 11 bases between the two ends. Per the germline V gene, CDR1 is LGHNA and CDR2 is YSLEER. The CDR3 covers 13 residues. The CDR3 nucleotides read TGCGCCAGCAGCCGAAGTACGAAGACTGAAGCTTTCTTT. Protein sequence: CASSRSTKTEAFF.

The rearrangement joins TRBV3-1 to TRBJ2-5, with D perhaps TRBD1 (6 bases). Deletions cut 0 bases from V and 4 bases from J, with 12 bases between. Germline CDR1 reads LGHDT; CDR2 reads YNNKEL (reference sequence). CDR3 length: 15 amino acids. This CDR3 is CASSQDHRVGETQYF. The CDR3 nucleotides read TGTGCCAGCAGCCAAGATCACAGGGTCGGAGAGACCCAGTACTTC.

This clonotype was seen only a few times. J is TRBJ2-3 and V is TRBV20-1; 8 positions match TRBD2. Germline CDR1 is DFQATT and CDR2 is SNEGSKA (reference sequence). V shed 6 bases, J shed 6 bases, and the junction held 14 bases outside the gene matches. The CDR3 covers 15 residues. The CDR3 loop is CSARPGLGFMDTQYF. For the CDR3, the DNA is TGCAGTGCGAGACCGGGACTAGGGTTTATGGATACGCAGTATTTT.

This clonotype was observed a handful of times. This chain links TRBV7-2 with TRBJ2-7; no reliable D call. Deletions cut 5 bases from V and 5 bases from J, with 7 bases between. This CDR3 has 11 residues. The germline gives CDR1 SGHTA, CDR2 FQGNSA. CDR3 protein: CASSPTDEQYF. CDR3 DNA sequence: TGTGCCAGCAGCCCAACCGACGAGCAGTACTTC.

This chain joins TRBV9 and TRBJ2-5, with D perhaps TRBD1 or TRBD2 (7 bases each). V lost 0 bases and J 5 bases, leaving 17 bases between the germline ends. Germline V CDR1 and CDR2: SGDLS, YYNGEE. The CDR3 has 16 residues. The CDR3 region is CASSVGGGAGGETQYF. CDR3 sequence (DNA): TGTGCCAGCAGCGTAGGCGGGGGCGCAGGGGGGGAGACCCAGTACTTC.

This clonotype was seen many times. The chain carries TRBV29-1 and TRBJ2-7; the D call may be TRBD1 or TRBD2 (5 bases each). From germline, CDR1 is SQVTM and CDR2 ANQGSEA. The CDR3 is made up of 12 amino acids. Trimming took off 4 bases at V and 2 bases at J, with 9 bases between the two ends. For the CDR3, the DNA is TGCAGCGTTGCGGGGACCCCCTACGAGCAGTACTTC. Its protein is CSVAGTPYEQYF.

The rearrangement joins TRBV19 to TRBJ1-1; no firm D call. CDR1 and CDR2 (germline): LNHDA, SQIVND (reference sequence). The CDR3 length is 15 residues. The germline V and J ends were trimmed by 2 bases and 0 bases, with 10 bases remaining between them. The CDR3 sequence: CASSIRARMNTEAFF. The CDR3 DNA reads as TGTGCCAGTAGTATACGGGCTCGCATGAACACTGAAGCTTTCTTT.

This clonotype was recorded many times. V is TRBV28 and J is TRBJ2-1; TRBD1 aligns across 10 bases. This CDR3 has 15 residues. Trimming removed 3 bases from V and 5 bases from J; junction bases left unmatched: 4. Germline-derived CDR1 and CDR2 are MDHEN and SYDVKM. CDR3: CASSLGQGLDNEQFF. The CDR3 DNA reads TGTGCCAGCAGTTTGGGACAGGGGCTTGACAATGAGCAGTTCTTC.

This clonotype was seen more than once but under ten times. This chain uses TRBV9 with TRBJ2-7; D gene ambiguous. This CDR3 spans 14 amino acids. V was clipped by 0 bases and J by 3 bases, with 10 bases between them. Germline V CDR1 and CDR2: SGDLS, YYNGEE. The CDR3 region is CASSVGDQVYEQYF. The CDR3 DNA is TGTGCCAGCAGCGTAGGAGACCAGGTCTACGAGCAGTACTTC.

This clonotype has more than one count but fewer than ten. The CDR3 DNA is TGTGCCAGCAGCTTACAGGGGGCAAAGCGCAATCAGCCCCAGCATTTT. Protein sequence: CASSLQGAKRNQPQHF. The chain recombines TRBV7-9 with TRBJ1-5; 8 nucleotides line up with TRBD1. CDR1 is SEHNR, CDR2 FQNEAQ, per germline (reference sequence). J gave up 2 bases and V 2 bases, and 5 bases lay outside the gene matches. The CDR3 contains 16 residues.

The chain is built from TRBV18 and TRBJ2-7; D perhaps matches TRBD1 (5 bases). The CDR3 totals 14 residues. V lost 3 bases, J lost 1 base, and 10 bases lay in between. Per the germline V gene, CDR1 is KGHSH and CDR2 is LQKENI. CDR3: CASSPIRDSYEQYF. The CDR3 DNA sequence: TGTGCCAGCTCACCGATCAGGGATTCCTACGAGCAGTACTTC.

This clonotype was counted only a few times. The CDR3 loop is CASSFRSAGGHYNEQFF. The CDR3 nucleotides read TGTGCCAGCAGCTTTCGATCCGCGGGAGGCCATTACAATGAGCAGTTCTTC. V usage is TRBV5-6 and J usage is TRBJ2-1; 8 bases are shared with TRBD2. The CDR3 is 17 residues long. V lost 2 bases and J lost 4; bases outside the gene matches: 11. Germline CDR1 is SGHDT and CDR2 is YYEEEE.